Below are 10 T cell receptor beta chains sequenced from a single sample in a study of cytomegalovirus exposure and HLA in healthy donors listed by TCRdb under 2017. The library was made by the immunoSEQ multiplex PCR assay. A mixture of 60 forward primers for TCR Vbeta segments and 13 reverse primers for TCR Jbeta segments was used in the multiplex PCR. The source is immuneACCESS, and TCRdb retained only in-frame sequences with V and J called. Part of the clones is not carried over; for the studies checked, unresolved V genes explain less than half of this, and the remainder is unexplained. The sample table lists 150,000 to 200,000 clones, over 75% of them with a count of one. The ten top clones hold 2.5% to 3.5% of the sample. Sequenced material: PBMCs. These receptors all stem from a female donor in good health and CMV-seronegative.

The chain links TRBV15 to TRBJ1-5; maybe TRBD1 (5 bases). V shed 0 bases and J shed 5 bases, with 11 bases lying between them. The CDR3 covers 15 residues. Germline V gene sequence: CDR1 LNHNV, CDR2 YYDKDF (reference sequence). The chain's CDR3 is CATSRDWGTHQPQHF. CDR3 bases: TGTGCCACCAGCAGAGATTGGGGCACGCATCAGCCCCAGCATTTT. The whole variable domain, remainder taken from reference TRBV15 and TRBJ1-5, is DAMVIQNPRYQVTQFGKPVTLSCSQTLNHNVMYWYQQKSSQAPKLLFHYYDKDFNNEADTPDNFQSRRPNTSFCFLDIRSPGLGDTAMYLCATSRDWGTHQPQHFGDGTRLSIL.

V gene TRBV6-4 combines with J gene TRBJ2-2; TRBD2 matches at 8 bases. CDR1 is MRHNA, CDR2 SNTAGT, per germline. This CDR3 has 17 amino acids. Unmatched junction bases numbered 8, after V lost 5 bases and J lost 0 bases. The CDR3 loop is CASSLRSGAANTGELFF. CDR3 bases: TGTGCCAGCAGTCTCCGTAGCGGGGCCGCGAACACCGGGGAGCTGTTTTTT.

This clone was recorded once. J is TRBJ1-4 and V is TRBV11-2; D is unclear. The CDR3 is made up of 16 amino acids. The ends were cut back, 0 bases at V and 3 bases at J, with 11 bases in the middle. Germline V CDR1 and CDR2: SGHAT, FQNNGV. The CDR3 loop is CASSLDLGTANEKLFF. CDR3 sequence (DNA): TGTGCCAGCAGCTTAGATCTGGGTACAGCTAATGAAAAACTGTTTTTT.

The chain joins TRBV19 to TRBJ2-7; 7 bases match TRBD1. Germline-derived CDR1 and CDR2 are LNHDA and SQIVND (reference sequence). The CDR3 is made up of 15 amino acids. Losses at the gene ends were 6 bases for V and 7 bases for J; bases not matched to a gene: 15. The CDR3 here is CASSRTPGQSDEQYF. As DNA, the CDR3 is TGTGCCAGTAGCCGTACGCCGGGACAGAGCGATGAGCAGTACTTC.

The genes are TRBV6-1 and TRBJ2-2, with 9 positions matching TRBD2. The CDR3 loop spans 18 amino acids. The V and J ends lost 2 bases and 3 bases, in that order; junction bases with no gene match: 10. CDR1 MNHNS and CDR2 SASEGT come from the germline V gene. The CDR3 reads CASSEKRGGRADTGELFF. CDR3 nucleotide sequence: TGTGCCAGCAGTGAAAAGAGAGGCGGGAGGGCTGACACCGGGGAGCTGTTTTTT.

The table lists this clone with a few counts. V is TRBV7-6 and J is TRBJ2-2, with 9 bases matching TRBD2. The germline V gene has CDR1 SGHVS and CDR2 FNYEAQ. The CDR3 sequence is 15 residues long. The ends lost 2 bases at V and 3 bases at J; junction bases unmatched: 1. Here the CDR3 reads CASSLIAGDTGELFF. The CDR3 DNA reads as TGTGCCAGCAGCTTAATAGCGGGAGACACCGGGGAGCTGTTTTTT.

Only a few counts were recorded for this clone. This rearrangement joins TRBV5-6 to TRBJ1-6, with 10 bases identical to TRBD1. Germline V gives CDR1 SGHDT, CDR2 YYEEEE. V shed 5 bases, J shed 9 bases, and the junction held 8 bases outside the gene matches. The CDR3 consists of 15 residues. CDR3 region: CASSQRGTGVSPLHF. Written as DNA, the CDR3 is TGTGCCAGCAGTCAGAGGGGGACAGGGGTTTCACCCCTCCACTTT.

V and J are TRBV9 and TRBJ1-6; D gene unclear. The germline V gene has CDR1 SGDLS and CDR2 YYNGEE. This CDR3 contains 16 residues. Trimming cost V 0 bases and J 1 base, with 8 bases left between them. DNA for the CDR3: TGTGCCAGCAGCGTAGACGCAGCGTCCTATAATTCACCCCTCCACTTT. Translating it yields CASSVDAASYNSPLHF.

The rearrangement joins TRBV21-1 to TRBJ1-4; the table's D call, TRBD1, was not checked against the DNA. TRBV21-1 is termed a pseudogene. The CDR3 loop spans 15 amino acids. CDR3 bases: TGTGCCAGCAGCCGTTTAGGGGGCGGGCCTGAAAAACTGTTTTTT. Amino acids: CASSRLGGGPEKLFF.

The chain has TRBV15 and TRBJ1-6; D ambiguous. With 9 bases removed from V and 0 bases from J, the gap between germline ends came to 9 bases. The CDR3 is made up of 14 amino acids. CDR1 and CDR2 (germline): LNHNV, YYDKDF (reference sequence). The DNA of the CDR3 is TGTGCCACGGGGAGAAGCTCCTATAATTCACCCCTCCACTTT. Protein: CATGRSSYNSPLHF.